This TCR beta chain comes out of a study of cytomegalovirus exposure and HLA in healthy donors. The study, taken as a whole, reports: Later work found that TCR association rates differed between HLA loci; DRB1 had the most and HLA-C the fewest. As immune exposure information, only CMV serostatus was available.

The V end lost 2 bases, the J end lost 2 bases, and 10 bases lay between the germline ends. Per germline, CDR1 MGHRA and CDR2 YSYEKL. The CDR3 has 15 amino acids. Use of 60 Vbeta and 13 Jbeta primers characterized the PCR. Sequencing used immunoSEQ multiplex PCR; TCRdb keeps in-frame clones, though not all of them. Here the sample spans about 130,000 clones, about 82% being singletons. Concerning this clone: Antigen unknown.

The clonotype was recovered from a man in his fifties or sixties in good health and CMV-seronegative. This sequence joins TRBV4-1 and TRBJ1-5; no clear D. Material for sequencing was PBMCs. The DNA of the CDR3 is TGCGCCAGCAGCCAAAGGGAGAGGGGCAATCAGCCCCAGCATTTT. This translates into CASSQRERGNQPQHF.